Shown below are 27 T cell receptor beta chains from a single sample sequenced in a study of blood T cells in healthy people across ages. A J-beta primer mix and a sample-barcoded 5' primer were used in a second PCR of about 7 to 12 cycles. TCRdb re-analysed the 5' RACE reads in MiXCR, keeping a single row per CDR3 protein. Of 550,000 to 800,000 distinct CDR3 sequences in the sample, approximately 21% were seen once. Sample: blood. The receptors were gathered from a man aged 70 or older in good health.

The chain recombines TRBV28 with TRBJ2-5; D not certain. CDR1 MDHEN and CDR2 SYDVKM come from the germline V gene. V lost 2 bases, J lost 0 bases, and 10 bases lay in between. This CDR3 is 15 amino acids long. CDR3 DNA: TGTGCCAGCAGTTTACGGGCACTTTACCAAGAGACCCAGTACTTC. The encoded protein is CASSLRALYQETQYF.

V is TRBV25-1 and J is TRBJ2-7, with D possibly matching TRBD1 (6 bases). Germline loops: CDR1 MGHDK, CDR2 SYGVNS. V was clipped by 4 bases and J by 5 bases, with 15 bases between them. The CDR3 runs 14 residues. DNA of the CDR3: TGTGCCAGCAGTGGTTTGGCAGGGGCTGACGAGCAGTACTTC. It translates to CASSGLAGADEQYF.

This clonotype has just a few counts. One junction end disagrees with the germline gene, perhaps due to a read error. This chain links TRBV2 with TRBJ1-6; D might be TRBD1 (6 bases). From germline, CDR1 is SNHLY and CDR2 FYNNEI. The CDR3 length is 14 residues. The CDR3 region has the DNA TGTGCCAGCAGACTACAGGGTCGGGATTCACCCTTCCACTTT. Translation: CASRLQGRDSPFHF.

This clonotype was observed a handful of times. This chain links TRBV3-1 with TRBJ2-2; the D gene is possibly TRBD1 (6 bases). The CDR3 spans 14 residues. The germline V gene has CDR1 LGHDT and CDR2 YNNKEL (reference sequence). V shed 6 bases and J shed 5 bases, with 13 bases lying between them. CDR3 loop: CASRRLGQTGELFF. In DNA, the CDR3 is TGTGCCAGCAGACGACTCGGACAGACCGGGGAGCTGTTTTTT.

This chain joins TRBV9 and TRBJ2-5, with unresolved D. The end of the DNA fits TRBJ2-1 better, so the J call may be wrong. Germline V lookup: CDR1 SGDLS, CDR2 YYNGEE. The CDR3 spans 15 residues. The CDR3 is CASSVDSYLYNEQFF. Written as DNA, the CDR3 is TGTGCCAGCAGCGTAGATTCCTACTTATACAATGAGCAGTTCTTC.

The rearrangement links TRBV18 to TRBJ2-1; TRBD1 agrees at 8 bases. J gave up 8 bases and V 3 bases, and 9 bases lay outside the gene matches. Germline CDR1 and CDR2: KGHSH and LQKENI. The CDR3 totals 15 residues. The CDR3 is CASSPRQGARDEQFF. The CDR3 DNA reads TGTGCCAGCTCACCGAGGCAGGGGGCCAGGGATGAGCAGTTCTTC.

This clonotype was seen only a few times. Relative to the germline gene, one junction end is altered; a read error may explain this. This sequence joins TRBV6-6 and TRBJ1-1, with a tentative D call TRBD1 (6 bases). The CDR3 is made up of 14 amino acids. The germline V gene has CDR1 MNHNY and CDR2 SVGAGI (reference sequence). DNA for the CDR3: TGCGCCAGCAGTTACGCAGGGGAGAACACTGAAGCTTTCTTT. It encodes CASSYAGENTEAFF.

This clonotype was counted a few times. The rearrangement joins TRBV28 to TRBJ2-3; 12 positions agree with TRBD2. This CDR3 has 15 amino acids. The trim removed 4 bases at V and 5 bases at J, leaving 4 bases unmatched. Looked up from germline, CDR1 is MDHEN and CDR2 is SYDVKM. CDR3 sequence reads: CASSWTSGKIDTQYF. CDR3 nucleotide sequence: TGTGCCAGCAGTTGGACTAGCGGGAAGATAGATACGCAGTATTTT.

V is TRBV6-5 and J is TRBJ2-5; D ambiguous. Germline values: CDR1 MNHEY, CDR2 SVGAGI. CDR3 length: 12 amino acids. Trimming took 5 bases from V and 5 from J, leaving 9 bases between them. CDR3 nucleotide sequence: TGTGCCAGCAGTCGGAAGTCGGAGACCCAGTACTTC. It translates to CASSRKSETQYF.

V is TRBV2 and J is TRBJ2-1; 16 nucleotides align to TRBD2. The germline CDR1 and CDR2 sequences are SNHLY and FYNNEI. Trimming cost V 0 bases and J 9 bases; bases outside gene matches: 2. The CDR3 extends over 16 amino acids. The CDR3 region has the DNA TGTGCCAGCAGTGAAGCTGGGACTAGCGGGAGGGTTGAGCAGTTCTTC. Its translation is CASSEAGTSGRVEQFF.

This clonotype appeared many times. The chain carries TRBV6-6 and TRBJ2-7; the match to TRBD1 covers 8 bases. There are 15 residues in the CDR3. V was clipped by 5 bases and J by 4 bases; unmatched bases: 10. In germline, CDR1 is MNHNY, CDR2 SVGAGI (reference sequence). The CDR3 nucleotides are TGTGCCAGCAGTCCCCTGTCGCAGGGGGCTTACGAGCAGTACTTC. Its protein is CASSPLSQGAYEQYF.

This clonotype has a handful of counts. V gene TRBV6-2 or TRBV6-3 combines with J gene TRBJ2-1; TRBD2 agrees at 11 bases. J lost 1 base, V lost 6 bases, and 5 bases had no gene match. Germline loops: CDR1 MNHEY, CDR2 SVGEGT. The CDR3 sequence is 16 residues long. As DNA, the CDR3 is TGTGCCAGCAGACCTTGGACTAGCGGGTCCTACAATGAGCAGTTCTTC. This codes for CASRPWTSGSYNEQFF.

At least ten counts were recorded for this clonotype. The genes are TRBV7-9 and TRBJ2-5; D ambiguous. The CDR3 runs to 13 residues. Germline values: CDR1 SEHNR, CDR2 FQNEAQ (reference sequence). With 4 bases removed from V and 1 base from J, the gap between germline ends came to 7 bases. CDR3 DNA sequence: TGTGCCAGCAGCTCGGCCGGCCAAGAGACCCAGTACTTC. Its protein product is CASSSAGQETQYF.

This clonotype was observed many times. The chain joins TRBV4-2 to TRBJ2-5, with 10 bases matching TRBD2. From germline, CDR1 is LGHNA and CDR2 YNFKEQ. The CDR3 spans 16 residues. V dropped 0 bases and J dropped 5; count of bases not matched to a gene: 6. The CDR3 bases are TGTGCCAGCAGCCAAGATCCATCTAGCGGGAGTGAGACCCAGTACTTC. Protein product: CASSQDPSSGSETQYF.

The V and J genes are TRBV12-3 or TRBV12-4 and TRBJ2-7; D not certain. Trimming took 5 bases from V and 4 from J, leaving 9 bases between them. This CDR3 region has 12 residues. CDR3 nucleotides: TGTGCCAGCAGTATGTCCGCGTACGAGCAGTACTTC. Translation gives CASSMSAYEQYF.

This clonotype has more than one count but fewer than ten. The chain joins TRBV7-9 to TRBJ2-7; D unresolved. The CDR3 covers 15 residues. Germline V gives CDR1 SEHNR, CDR2 FQNEAQ (reference sequence). Trimming shortened V by 4 bases and J by 2 bases, and 15 bases separated the two germline ends. In DNA form, the CDR3 reads TGTGCCAGCAGCTCCCCCAAGGGTTCCCCCTACGAGCAGTACTTC. Translated: CASSSPKGSPYEQYF.

This clonotype was recorded a few times. The chain employs TRBV25-1 and TRBJ2-5, with 7 bases that match TRBD1. Germline V gives CDR1 MGHDK, CDR2 SYGVNS. The junction had 3 bases not matched to a gene; V was cut back by 0 bases and J by 2 bases. This CDR3 spans 15 amino acids. CDR3 sequence: CASSEYRDRQETQYF. The CDR3 region has the DNA TGTGCCAGCAGTGAATACCGGGACAGACAAGAGACCCAGTACTTC.

This clonotype was detected only a few times. The chain has TRBV6-1 and TRBJ2-4; the match to TRBD2 covers 14 bases. Germline V gene lookup returns CDR1 MNHNS and CDR2 SASEGT. The CDR3 is 14 amino acids. With V trimmed by 4 bases and J by 8 bases, 1 base remained unmatched. The CDR3 DNA sequence: TGTGCCAGCAGTGGGACTAGCGGGAGGTACATTCAGTACTTC. It codes for CASSGTSGRYIQYF.

The table lists this clonotype with a few counts. The genes are TRBV12-5 and TRBJ2-5; 13 bases match TRBD2. The J call may be incorrect, as the DNA end agrees better with TRBJ2-1. Looked up from germline, CDR1 is LGHNT and CDR2 is FRNRAP. CDR3 size: 18 residues. CDR3 amino acids: CASGLAGLAGAHSPEQFF. As DNA, the CDR3 is TGTGCTAGTGGTTTGGCCGGACTAGCGGGAGCCCATAGTCCTGAGCAGTTCTTC.

This clonotype was detected a few times. The chain joins TRBV5-1 to TRBJ2-7; D is unresolved. The CDR3 is made up of 13 amino acids. The germline V gene encodes CDR1 SGHRS and CDR2 YFSETQ. V gave up 0 bases and J gave up 2 bases, with 6 bases separating them. The CDR3, as DNA: TGCGCCAGCAGCTTGGTTCAACCCTACGAGCAGTACTTC. Translation gives CASSLVQPYEQYF. The whole variable domain, remainder taken from reference TRBV5-1 and TRBJ2-7, is KAGVTQTPRYLIKTRGQQVTLSCSPISGHRSVSWYQQTPGQGLQFLFEYFSETQRNKGNFPGRFSGRQFSNSRSEMNVSTLELGDSALYLCASSLVQPYEQYFGPGTRLTVT.

There are a few counts of this clonotype. Its ends do not fully match the called genes, so a read error is possible. The rearrangement links TRBV25-1 to TRBJ2-1; no firm D call. The germline V gene has CDR1 MGHDK and CDR2 SYGVNS. The CDR3 loop spans 13 amino acids. The DNA for the CDR3 is TGTACCAGCAACCACCCCGGCTCCGGTGAGCAGTTCTTC. It translates to CTSNHPGSGEQFF.

The chain couples TRBV11-2 to TRBJ2-5; tentative D call: TRBD1 (6 bases). Germline CDR1 reads SGHAT; CDR2 reads FQNNGV. The CDR3 is made up of 15 amino acids. The germline V and J ends were trimmed by 4 bases and 1 base, with 13 bases remaining between them. CDR3 sequence reads: CASSSTTGSQETQYF. In DNA form, the CDR3 reads TGTGCCAGCAGCTCAACCACAGGGAGCCAAGAGACCCAGTACTTC.

A few counts support this clonotype. This chain uses TRBV7-2 with TRBJ2-2; D possibly uses TRBD1 or TRBD2 (5 bases each). The germline CDR1 and CDR2 sequences are SGHTA and FQGNSA. V was shortened by 5 bases and J by 4 bases, with 11 bases between the two germline ends. CDR3 length: 14 residues. The CDR3 DNA reads as TGTGCCAGCAGCCGCACTAGGGGCACCGGGGAGCTGTTTTTT. Translation gives CASSRTRGTGELFF.

This clonotype was observed a handful of times. The chain is built from TRBV6-5 and TRBJ2-3; TRBD2 matches at 9 bases. Germline CDR1 is MNHEY and CDR2 is SVGAGI. The length of the CDR3 is 18 residues. V was pared by 4 bases and J by 4 bases, with 15 bases of the junction left unmatched. In DNA, the CDR3 is TGTGCCAGCAGTTCCCCGCGGACTAGCGAACATATATCAGATACGCAGTATTTT. Protein: CASSSPRTSEHISDTQYF.

In its sample, this clonotype was seen a few times. The rearrangement uses TRBV12-3 or TRBV12-4 and TRBJ2-5; tentatively, D is TRBD2 (5 bases). The J call is doubtful: the DNA matches TRBJ2-7 better. The CDR3 length is 13 residues. CDR3 coding DNA: TGTGCCAGCAGTTTAGACGGGAACTACGAGCAGTACTTC. The encoded protein is CASSLDGNYEQYF.

This clonotype was found many times. The J gene is TRBJ1-2, the V gene TRBV18, with TRBD1 matching over 12 bases. Per germline, CDR1 KGHSH and CDR2 LQKENI. The CDR3 sequence is 15 residues long. After removal of 0 bases from V and 5 bases from J, the junction contained 1 base not matched to a gene. In nucleotides, the CDR3 is TGTGCCAGCTCACCACCGGGACAGGGGGCTTATGGCTACACCTTC. This codes for CASSPPGQGAYGYTF.

The V gene is TRBV29-1, the J gene TRBJ2-5; TRBD2 matches at 7 bases. The end of the DNA aligns better with TRBJ2-1, so the J call may be wrong. Germline assignment: CDR1 SQVTM and CDR2 ANQGSEA. The CDR3 runs to 13 residues. The CDR3 DNA reads TGCAGCGTTGTAGGTGGGAGGGCCTATGAGCAGTTCTTC. Protein sequence: CSVVGGRAYEQFF.